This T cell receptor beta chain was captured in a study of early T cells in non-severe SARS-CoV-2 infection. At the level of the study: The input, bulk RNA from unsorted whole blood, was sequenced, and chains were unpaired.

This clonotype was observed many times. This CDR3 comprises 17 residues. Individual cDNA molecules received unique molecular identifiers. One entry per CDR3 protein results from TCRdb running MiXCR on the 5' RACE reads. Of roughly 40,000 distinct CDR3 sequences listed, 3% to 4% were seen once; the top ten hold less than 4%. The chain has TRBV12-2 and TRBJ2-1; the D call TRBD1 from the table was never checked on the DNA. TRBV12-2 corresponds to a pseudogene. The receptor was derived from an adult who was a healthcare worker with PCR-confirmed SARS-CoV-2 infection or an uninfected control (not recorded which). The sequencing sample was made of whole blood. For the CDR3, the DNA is TGTGCAAGTCGCTTAGGAAGACAGGTCAAGGAAACCAATGAGCAGTTCTTC. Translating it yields CASRLGRQVKETNEQFF.